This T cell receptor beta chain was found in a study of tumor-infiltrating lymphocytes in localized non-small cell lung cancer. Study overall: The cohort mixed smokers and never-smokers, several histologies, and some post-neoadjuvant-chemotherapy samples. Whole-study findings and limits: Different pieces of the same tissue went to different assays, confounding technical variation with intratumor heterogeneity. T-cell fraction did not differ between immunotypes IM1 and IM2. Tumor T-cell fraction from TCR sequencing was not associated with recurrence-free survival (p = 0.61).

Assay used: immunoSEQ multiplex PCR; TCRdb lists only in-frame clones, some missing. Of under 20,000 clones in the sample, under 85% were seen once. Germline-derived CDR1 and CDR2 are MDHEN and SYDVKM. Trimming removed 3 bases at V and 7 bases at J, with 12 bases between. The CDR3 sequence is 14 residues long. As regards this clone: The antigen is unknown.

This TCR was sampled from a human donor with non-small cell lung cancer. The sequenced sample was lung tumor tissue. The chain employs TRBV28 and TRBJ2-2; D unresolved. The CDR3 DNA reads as TGTGCCAGCAGTTTGCTGGACCGTAGCGGGGAGCTGTTTTTT. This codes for CASSLLDRSGELFF.